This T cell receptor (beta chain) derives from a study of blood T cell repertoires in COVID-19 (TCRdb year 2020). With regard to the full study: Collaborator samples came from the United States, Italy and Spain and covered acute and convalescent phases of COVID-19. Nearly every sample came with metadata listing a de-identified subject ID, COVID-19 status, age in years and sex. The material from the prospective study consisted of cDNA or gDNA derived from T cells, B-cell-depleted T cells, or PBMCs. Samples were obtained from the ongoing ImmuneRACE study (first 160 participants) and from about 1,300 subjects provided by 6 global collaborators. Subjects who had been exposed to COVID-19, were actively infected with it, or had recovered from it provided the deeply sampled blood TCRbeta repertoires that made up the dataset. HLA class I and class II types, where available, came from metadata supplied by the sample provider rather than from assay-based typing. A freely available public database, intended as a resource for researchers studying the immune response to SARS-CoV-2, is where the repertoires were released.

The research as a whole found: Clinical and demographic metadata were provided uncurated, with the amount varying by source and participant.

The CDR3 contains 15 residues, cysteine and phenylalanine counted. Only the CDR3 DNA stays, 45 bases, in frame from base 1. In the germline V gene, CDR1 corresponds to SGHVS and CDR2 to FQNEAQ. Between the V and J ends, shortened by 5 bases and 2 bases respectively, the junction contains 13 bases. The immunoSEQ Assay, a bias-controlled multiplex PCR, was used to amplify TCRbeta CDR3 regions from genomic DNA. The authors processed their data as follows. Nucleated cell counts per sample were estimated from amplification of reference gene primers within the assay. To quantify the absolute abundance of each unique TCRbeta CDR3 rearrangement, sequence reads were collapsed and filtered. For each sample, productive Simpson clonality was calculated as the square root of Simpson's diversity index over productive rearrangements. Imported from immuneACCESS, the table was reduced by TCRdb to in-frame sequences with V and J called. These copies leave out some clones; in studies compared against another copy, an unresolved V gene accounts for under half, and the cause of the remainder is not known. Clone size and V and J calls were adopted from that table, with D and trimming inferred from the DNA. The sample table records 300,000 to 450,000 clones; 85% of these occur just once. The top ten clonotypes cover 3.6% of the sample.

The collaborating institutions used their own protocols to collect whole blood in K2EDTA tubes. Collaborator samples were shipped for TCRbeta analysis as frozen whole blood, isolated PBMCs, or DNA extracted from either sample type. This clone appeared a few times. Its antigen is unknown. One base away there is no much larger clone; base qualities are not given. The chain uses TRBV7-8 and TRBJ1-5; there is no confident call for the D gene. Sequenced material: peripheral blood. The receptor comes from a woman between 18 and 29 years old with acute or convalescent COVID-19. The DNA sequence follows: TGTGCCAGCAGCCCCCGAGGTTCGGGCAATCAGCCCCAGCATTTT. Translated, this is CASSPRGSGNQPQHF.